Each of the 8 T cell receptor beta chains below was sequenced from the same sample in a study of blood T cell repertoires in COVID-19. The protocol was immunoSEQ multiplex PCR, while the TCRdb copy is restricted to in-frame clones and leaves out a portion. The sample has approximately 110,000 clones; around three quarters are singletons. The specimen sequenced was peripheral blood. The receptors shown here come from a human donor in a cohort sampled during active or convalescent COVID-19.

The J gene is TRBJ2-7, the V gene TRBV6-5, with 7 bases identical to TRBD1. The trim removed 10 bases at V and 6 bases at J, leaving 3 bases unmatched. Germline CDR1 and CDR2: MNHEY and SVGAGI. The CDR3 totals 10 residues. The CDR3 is CAIGTVEQYF. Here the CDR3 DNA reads TGTGCCATCGGGACAGTCGAGCAGTACTTC.

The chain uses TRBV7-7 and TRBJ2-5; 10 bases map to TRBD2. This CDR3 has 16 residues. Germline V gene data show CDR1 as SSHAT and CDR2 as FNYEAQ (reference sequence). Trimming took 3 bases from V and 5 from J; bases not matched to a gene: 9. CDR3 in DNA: TGTGCCAGCAGCTTTGGGGTAGCGGGGGGCCATGAGACCCAGTACTTC. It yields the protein CASSFGVAGGHETQYF.

CDR3 DNA sequence: TGTGCCAGTAGTATGTACCCCTCGAGCTCCTACGAGCAGTACTTC. Its translation is CASSMYPSSSYEQYF. This chain connects TRBV19 to TRBJ2-7; D gene unclear. The CDR3 covers 15 residues. V lost 3 bases and J lost 0, with 12 bases in between. The germline V gene has CDR1 LNHDA and CDR2 SQIVND (reference sequence).

CDR3 DNA sequence: TGTGCCAGCAGTTACGGGGGACAGGGCCTTTATAGCAATCAGCCCCAGCATTTT. Its protein product is CASSYGGQGLYSNQPQHF. The chain couples TRBV6-2 or TRBV6-3 to TRBJ1-5; 9 bases line up with TRBD1. The CDR3 is made up of 18 amino acids. V dropped 2 bases and J dropped 0; count of bases not matched to a gene: 8. In germline, CDR1 is MNHEY, CDR2 SVGEGT.

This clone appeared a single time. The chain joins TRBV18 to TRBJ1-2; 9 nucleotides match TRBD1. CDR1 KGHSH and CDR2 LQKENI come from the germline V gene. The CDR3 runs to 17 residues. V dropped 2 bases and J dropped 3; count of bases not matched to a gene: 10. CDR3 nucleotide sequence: TGTGCCAGCTCACCAGTTCCAAGGACAGGGGAAGACTATGGCTACACCTTC. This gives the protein CASSPVPRTGEDYGYTF.

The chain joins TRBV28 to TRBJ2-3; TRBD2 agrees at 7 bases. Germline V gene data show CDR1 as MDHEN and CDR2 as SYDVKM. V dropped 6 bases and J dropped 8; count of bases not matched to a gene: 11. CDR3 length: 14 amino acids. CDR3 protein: CASRPGLVGVTQYF. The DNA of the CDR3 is TGTGCCAGCAGACCCGGACTAGTGGGGGTTACGCAGTATTTT. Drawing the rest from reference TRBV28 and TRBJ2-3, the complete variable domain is DVKVTQSSRYLVKRTGEKVFLECVQDMDHENMFWYRQDPGLGLRLIYFSYDVKMKEKGDIPEGYSVSREKKERFSLILESASTNQTSMYLCASRPGLVGVTQYFGPGTRLTVL.

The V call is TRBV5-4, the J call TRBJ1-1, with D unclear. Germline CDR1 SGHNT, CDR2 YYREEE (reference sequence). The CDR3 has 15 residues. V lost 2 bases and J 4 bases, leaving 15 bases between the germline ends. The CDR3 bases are TGTGCCAGCAGCTTCGTGGTTACCTCAGTCACTGAAGCTTTCTTT. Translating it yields CASSFVVTSVTEAFF. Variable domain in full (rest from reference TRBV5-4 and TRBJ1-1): ETGVTQSPTHLIKTRGQQVTLRCSSQSGHNTVSWYQQALGQGPQFIFQYYREEENGRGNFPPRFSGLQFPNYSSELNVNALELDDSALYLCASSFVVTSVTEAFFGQGTRLTVV.

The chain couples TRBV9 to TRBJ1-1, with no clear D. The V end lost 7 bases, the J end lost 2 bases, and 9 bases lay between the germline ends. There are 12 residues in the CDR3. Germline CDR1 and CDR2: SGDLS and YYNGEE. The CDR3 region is CASGLQNTEAFF. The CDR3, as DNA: TGTGCCAGCGGGCTGCAAAACACTGAAGCTTTCTTT. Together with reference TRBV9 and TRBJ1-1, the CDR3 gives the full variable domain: DSGVTQTPKHLITATGQRVTLRCSPRSGDLSVYWYQQSLDQGLQFLIQYYNGEERAKGNILERFSAQQFPDLHSELNLSSLELGDSALYFCASGLQNTEAFFGQGTRLTVV.